This T cell receptor (beta chain) emerged from a study of blood T cell repertoires in COVID-19. This clone has just a few counts. Germline lookup yields CDR1 LGHDT and CDR2 YNNKEL (reference sequence). This CDR3 contains 15 residues. The V end was cut by 0 bases, the J end by 0 bases, with 6 bases between. Assay used: immunoSEQ multiplex PCR; TCRdb lists only in-frame clones, some missing. The data show about 220,000 clones, over 65% seen once. Sequencing was performed on PBMCs or T cells enriched from blood (not recorded which). This chain uses TRBV3-1 (or the pseudogene TRBV3-2) with TRBJ2-1; no clear D gene. This TCR came from a woman aged 60-75 years who had recovered from COVID-19. Written as DNA, the CDR3 is TGTGCCAGCAGCCAAGACACTAACTCCTACAATGAGCAGTTCTTC. Translation gives CASSQDTNSYNEQFF.